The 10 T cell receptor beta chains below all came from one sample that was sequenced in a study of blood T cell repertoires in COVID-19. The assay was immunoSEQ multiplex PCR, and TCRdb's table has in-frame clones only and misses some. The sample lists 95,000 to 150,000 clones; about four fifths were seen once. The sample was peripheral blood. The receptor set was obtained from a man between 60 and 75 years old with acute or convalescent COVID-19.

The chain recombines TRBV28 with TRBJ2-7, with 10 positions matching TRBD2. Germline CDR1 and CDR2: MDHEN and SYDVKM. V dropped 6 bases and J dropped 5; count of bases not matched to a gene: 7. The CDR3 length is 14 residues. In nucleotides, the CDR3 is TGTGCCAGCAGCCTTACTAGCGGGGTCCACGAGCAGTACTTC. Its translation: CASSLTSGVHEQYF.

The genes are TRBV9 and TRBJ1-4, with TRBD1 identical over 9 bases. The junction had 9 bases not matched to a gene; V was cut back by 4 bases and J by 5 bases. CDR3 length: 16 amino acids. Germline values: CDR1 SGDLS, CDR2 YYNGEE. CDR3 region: CASSTTPGQGNEKLFF. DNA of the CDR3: TGTGCCAGCAGCACCACCCCGGGACAGGGCAATGAAAAACTGTTTTTT. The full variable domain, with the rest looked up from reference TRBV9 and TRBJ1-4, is DSGVTQTPKHLITATGQRVTLRCSPRSGDLSVYWYQQSLDQGLQFLIQYYNGEERAKGNILERFSAQQFPDLHSELNLSSLELGDSALYFCASSTTPGQGNEKLFFGSGTQLSVL.

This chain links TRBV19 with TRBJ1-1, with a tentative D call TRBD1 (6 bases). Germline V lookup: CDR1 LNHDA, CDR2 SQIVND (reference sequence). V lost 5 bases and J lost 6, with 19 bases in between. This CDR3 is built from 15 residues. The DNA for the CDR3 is TGTGCCAGTAGTTCTGGACAGTTGGGGAGGGCTGAAGCTTTCTTT. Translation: CASSSGQLGRAEAFF.

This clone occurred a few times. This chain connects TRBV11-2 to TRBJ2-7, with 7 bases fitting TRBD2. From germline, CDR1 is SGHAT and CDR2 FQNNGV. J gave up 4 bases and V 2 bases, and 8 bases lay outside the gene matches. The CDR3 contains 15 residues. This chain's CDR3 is CASSLIGDYQYEQYF. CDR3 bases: TGTGCCAGCAGCTTAATCGGGGACTACCAGTACGAGCAGTACTTC.

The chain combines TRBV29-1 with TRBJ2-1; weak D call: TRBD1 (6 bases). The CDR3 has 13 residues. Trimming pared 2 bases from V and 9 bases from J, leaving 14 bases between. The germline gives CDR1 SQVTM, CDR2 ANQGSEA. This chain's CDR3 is CSVELGALGEQFF. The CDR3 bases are TGCAGCGTTGAACTGGGGGCCCTCGGTGAGCAGTTCTTC.

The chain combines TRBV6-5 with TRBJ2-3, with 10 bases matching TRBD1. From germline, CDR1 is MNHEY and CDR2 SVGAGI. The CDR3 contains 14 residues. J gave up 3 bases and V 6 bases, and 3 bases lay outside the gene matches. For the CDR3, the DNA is TGTGCCAGCAGGGGACAGGGGTATACAGATACGCAGTATTTT. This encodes CASRGQGYTDTQYF.

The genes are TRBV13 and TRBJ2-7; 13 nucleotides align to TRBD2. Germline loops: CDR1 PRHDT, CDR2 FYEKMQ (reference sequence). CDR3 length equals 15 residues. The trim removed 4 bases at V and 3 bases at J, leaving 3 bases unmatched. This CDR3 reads CASSSGLAGVYEQYF. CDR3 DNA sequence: TGTGCCAGCAGCTCCGGACTAGCGGGAGTCTACGAGCAGTACTTC.

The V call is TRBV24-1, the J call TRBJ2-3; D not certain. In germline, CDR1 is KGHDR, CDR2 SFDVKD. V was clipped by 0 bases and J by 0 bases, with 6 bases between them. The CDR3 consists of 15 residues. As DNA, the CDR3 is TGTGCCACCAGTGATTTGACCGCGAGCACAGATACGCAGTATTTT. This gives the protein CATSDLTASTDTQYF.

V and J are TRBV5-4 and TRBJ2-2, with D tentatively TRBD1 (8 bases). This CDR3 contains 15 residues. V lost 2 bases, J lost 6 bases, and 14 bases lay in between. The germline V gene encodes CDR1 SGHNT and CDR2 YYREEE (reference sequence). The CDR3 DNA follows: TGTGCCAGCAGCTTCAGGACAGGGAGGGCCGGGGAGCTGTTTTTT. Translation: CASSFRTGRAGELFF. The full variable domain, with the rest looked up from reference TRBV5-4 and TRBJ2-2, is ETGVTQSPTHLIKTRGQQVTLRCSSQSGHNTVSWYQQALGQGPQFIFQYYREEENGRGNFPPRFSGLQFPNYSSELNVNALELDDSALYLCASSFRTGRAGELFFGEGSRLTVL.

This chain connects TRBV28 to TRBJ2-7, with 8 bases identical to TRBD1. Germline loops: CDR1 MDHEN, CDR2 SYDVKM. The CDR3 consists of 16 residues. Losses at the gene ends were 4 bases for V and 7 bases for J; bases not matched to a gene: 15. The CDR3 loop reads CASSSMTGVEAREQYF. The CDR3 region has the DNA TGTGCCAGCAGTTCCATGACAGGGGTGGAGGCTCGGGAGCAGTACTTC.